The sequence of this T cell receptor (beta chain) was determined in a study of T cells after yellow fever vaccination. General study results and limits: Clonotypes found in both CD4 and CD8 compartments made up a small share. A weaker but faster secondary response was observed, peaking on day 5 versus 15.

This clonotype was seen at least ten times. The antigen remains unidentified. The study made its TCR cDNA through 5'RACE template switching. That step introduced a universal primer site along with UMIs. TCRdb processed the 5' RACE reads anew with MiXCR; each CDR3 protein has one entry. The sample records about 360,000 distinct CDR3 sequences, roughly 6.1% being singletons. CDR1 is MNHNS, CDR2 SASEGT, per germline. The CDR3 is made up of 18 amino acids. V gave up 5 bases and J gave up 3 bases; unmatched junction bases: 11. The sequence was collected from a man aged 25 to 40 who received the YFV17D yellow fever vaccine. Sample: PBMCs, taken 5 days after the yellow fever booster vaccination. The chain employs TRBV6-1 and TRBJ2-3, with 13 positions matching TRBD2. The CDR3 sequence is CASSRNYRLAGGTDTQYF. DNA for the CDR3: TGTGCCAGCAGTCGTAACTACCGACTAGCGGGAGGTACAGATACGCAGTATTTT.